This T cell receptor (beta chain) was found in a study of read filtering for tumor transcriptome and immune sequencing. The overall study: RNA-seq yielded only about 75 to 1273 TCR reads, IR-seq about 4.05 to 11 million.

This CDR3 comprises 15 residues. The V gene lost 7 bases and the J gene lost 5 bases, with 23 bases spanning the gap. Looked up from germline, CDR1 is DFQATT and CDR2 is SNEGSKA (reference sequence). Sampling of bone marrow took place during active disease in every patient. This library used roughly 400 ng RNA and molecular barcoded adaptors spanning alpha/delta and beta/gamma chains. MiXCR was run by TCRdb on the reads, yielding one entry per CDR3 protein. In the table there are approximately 93,000 distinct CDR3 sequences, 20% to 25% of which are singletons. The V and J genes are TRBV20-1 and TRBJ1-1, with D possibly being TRBD1 (6 bases). Sequenced: a population of CD138-negative cells sorted from bone marrow. This sequence originates from a donor over 35 with multiple myeloma. The CDR3 coding sequence is TGCAGTGGGCTTCCAGGGGATGCCCCCAGGACTGAAGCTTTCTTT. It yields the protein CSGLPGDAPRTEAFF.